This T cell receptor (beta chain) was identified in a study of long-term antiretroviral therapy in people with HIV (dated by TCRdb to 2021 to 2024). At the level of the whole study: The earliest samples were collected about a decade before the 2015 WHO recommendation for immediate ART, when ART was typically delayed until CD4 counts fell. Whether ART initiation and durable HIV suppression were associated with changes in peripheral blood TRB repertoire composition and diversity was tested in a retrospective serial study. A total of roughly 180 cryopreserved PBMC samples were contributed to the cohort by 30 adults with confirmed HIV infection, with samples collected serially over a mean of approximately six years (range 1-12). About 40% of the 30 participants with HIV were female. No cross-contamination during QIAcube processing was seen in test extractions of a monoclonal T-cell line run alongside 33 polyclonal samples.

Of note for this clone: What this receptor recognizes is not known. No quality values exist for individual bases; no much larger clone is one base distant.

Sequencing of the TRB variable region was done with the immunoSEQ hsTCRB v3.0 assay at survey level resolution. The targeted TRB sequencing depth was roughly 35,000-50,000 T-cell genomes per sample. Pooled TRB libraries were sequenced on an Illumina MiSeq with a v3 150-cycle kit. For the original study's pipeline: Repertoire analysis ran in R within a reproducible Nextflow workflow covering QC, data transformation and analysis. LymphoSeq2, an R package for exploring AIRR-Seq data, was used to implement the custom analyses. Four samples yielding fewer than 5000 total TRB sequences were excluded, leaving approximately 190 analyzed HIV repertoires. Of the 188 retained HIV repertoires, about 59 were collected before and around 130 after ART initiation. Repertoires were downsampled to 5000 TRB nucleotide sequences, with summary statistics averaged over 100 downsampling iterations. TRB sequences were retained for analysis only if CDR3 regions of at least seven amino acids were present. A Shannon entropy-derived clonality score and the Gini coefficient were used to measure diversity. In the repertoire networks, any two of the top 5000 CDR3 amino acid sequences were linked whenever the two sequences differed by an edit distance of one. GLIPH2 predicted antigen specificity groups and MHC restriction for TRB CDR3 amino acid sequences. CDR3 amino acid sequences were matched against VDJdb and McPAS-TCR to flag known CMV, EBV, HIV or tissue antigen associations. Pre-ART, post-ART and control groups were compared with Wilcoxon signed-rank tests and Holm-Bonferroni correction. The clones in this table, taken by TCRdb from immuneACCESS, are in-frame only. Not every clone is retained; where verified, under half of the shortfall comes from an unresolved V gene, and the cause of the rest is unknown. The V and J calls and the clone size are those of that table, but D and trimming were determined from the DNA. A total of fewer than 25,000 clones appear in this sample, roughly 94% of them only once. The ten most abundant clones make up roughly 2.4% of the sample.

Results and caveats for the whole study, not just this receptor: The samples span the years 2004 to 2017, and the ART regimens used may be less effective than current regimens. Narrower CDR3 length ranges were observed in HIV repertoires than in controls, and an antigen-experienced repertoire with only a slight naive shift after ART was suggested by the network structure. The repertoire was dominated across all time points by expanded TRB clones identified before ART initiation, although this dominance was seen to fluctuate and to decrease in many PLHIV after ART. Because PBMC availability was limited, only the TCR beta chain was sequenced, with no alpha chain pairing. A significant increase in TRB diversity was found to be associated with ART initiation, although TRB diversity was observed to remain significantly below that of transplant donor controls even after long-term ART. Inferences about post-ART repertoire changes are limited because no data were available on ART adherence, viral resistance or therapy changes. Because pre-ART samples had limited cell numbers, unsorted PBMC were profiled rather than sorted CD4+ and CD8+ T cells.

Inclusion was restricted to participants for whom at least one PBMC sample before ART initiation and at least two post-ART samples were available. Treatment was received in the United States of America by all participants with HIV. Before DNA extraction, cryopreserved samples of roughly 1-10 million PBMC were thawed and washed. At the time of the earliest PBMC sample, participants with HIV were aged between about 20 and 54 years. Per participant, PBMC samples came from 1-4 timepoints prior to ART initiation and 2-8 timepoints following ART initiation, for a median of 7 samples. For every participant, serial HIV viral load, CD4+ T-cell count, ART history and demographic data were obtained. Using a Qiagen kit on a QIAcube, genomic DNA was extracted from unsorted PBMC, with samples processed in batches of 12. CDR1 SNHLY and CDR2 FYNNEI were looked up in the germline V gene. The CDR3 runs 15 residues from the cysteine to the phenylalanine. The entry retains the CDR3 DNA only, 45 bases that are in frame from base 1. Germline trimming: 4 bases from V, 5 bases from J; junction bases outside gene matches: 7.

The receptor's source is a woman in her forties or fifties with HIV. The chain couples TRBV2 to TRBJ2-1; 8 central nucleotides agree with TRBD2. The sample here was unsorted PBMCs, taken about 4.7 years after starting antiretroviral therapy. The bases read TGTGCCAGCAGTGGTCGACTAGCGCTCGACAATGAGCAGTTCTTC. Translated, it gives CASSGRLALDNEQFF.